What follows are 27 T cell receptor beta chains derived from one specimen sequenced in a study of T cell clonality in common variable immunodeficiency (dated by TCRdb to 2014 to 2015). Library preparation was by the immunoSEQ multiplex PCR assay. What TCRdb holds here is the immuneACCESS table cut down to in-frame rearrangements. Part of the clones is not present; checked against another copy, under half of the missing clones reflect an unresolved V gene, and the others are unexplained. The sample comprises under 40,000 clones, and every one was counted more than once. The top ten constitute 0.95% of the sample. Sequences were obtained from peripheral blood mononuclear cells. Receptors originate from a person aged 18-70 years in good health.

This clone showed up many times. The CDR3 end lies 3 residues beyond the end of the read and is filled in from the germline J gene. The chain combines TRBV7-2 with TRBJ2-1, with 7 bases that match TRBD2. Germline CDR1 SGHTA, CDR2 FQGNSA. V was pared by 5 bases and J by 7 bases, with 5 bases of the junction left unmatched. The CDR3 loop spans 13 amino acids. The CDR3 DNA, read in part, is TGTGCCAGCAGCATGGGGGGGTTTAATGAG. Amino acid sequence: CASSMGGFNE. The complete CDR3 protein is CASSMGGFNEQFF.

This clone was observed many times. The read ends 3 residues shy of where the CDR3 ends; the end is completed using the germline J gene. This rearrangement joins TRBV18 to TRBJ2-7, with 9 nucleotides matching TRBD1. The germline V gene has CDR1 KGHSH and CDR2 LQKENI. Trimming removed 3 bases from V and 5 bases from J; junction bases left unmatched: 5. The CDR3 has 14 residues. Here the CDR3 reads CASSPGTGTHEQYF. Partial CDR3 DNA: TGTGCCAGCTCACCCGGGACAGGGACCCACGAG.

In this sample, this clone turned up many times. Sequencing ends 3 residues short of the CDR3 end; the germline J gene provides the rest. The J gene is TRBJ2-6, the V gene TRBV6-2 or TRBV6-3; D may be TRBD2 (7 bases). The V end lost 3 bases, the J end lost 4 bases, and 16 bases lay between the germline ends. From germline, CDR1 is MNHEY and CDR2 SVGEGT. The CDR3 runs to 17 residues. The CDR3 DNA, read in part, is TGTGCCAGCAGTTATGGGTCGGGGGGCGCCGGGGCCAACGTC. Translating gives CASSYGSGGAGANV. The full CDR3 protein reads CASSYGSGGAGANVLTF.

This clone has a count of ten or more. Read data end 3 residues before the CDR3 end; the end is taken from the germline J gene. V and J are TRBV19 and TRBJ2-4; 7 bases agree with TRBD2. The CDR3 loop spans 16 amino acids. J gave up 7 bases and V 4 bases, and 13 bases lay outside the gene matches. CDR1 and CDR2 (germline): LNHDA, SQIVND (reference sequence). The CDR3 bases that were read are TGTGCCAGTAGTAGCTGGACGGGGGGTGGGGTGAACATT. This translates into CASSSWTGGGVNI. The full CDR3 sequence reads CASSSWTGGGVNIQYF. The whole variable domain, filled in from reference TRBV19 and TRBJ2-4, reads DGGITQSPKYLFRKEGQNVTLSCEQNLNHDAMYWYRQDPGQGLRLIYYSQIVNDFQKGDIAEGYSVSREKKESFPLTVTSAQKNPTAFYLCASSSWTGGGVNIQYFGAGTRLSVL.

This clone has ten or more counts. The junction differs from germline at one of its ends, possibly a read error. The read falls 3 residues short of the CDR3 end, and the missing part is taken from the germline J gene. The chain links TRBV4-2 to TRBJ1-4, with 11 bases identical to TRBD1. Germline V gene lookup returns CDR1 LGHNA and CDR2 YNFKEQ. There are 15 residues in the CDR3. CDR3: CASSRLGQGAEKLFF. The sequenced CDR3 bases are TGCGCCAGCAGCCGACTTGGACAGGGGGCTGAAAAA.

This clone appeared many times. The read gets to within 3 residues of the CDR3 end, and the germline J gene fills in the rest. The chain combines TRBV12-3 or TRBV12-4 with TRBJ2-1, with D possibly matching TRBD2 (6 bases). CDR3 length equals 18 residues. V was cut by 4 bases and J by 8 bases, with 27 bases left in between. Here the CDR3 reads CASSSWPVAEQKVDEQFF. Partial CDR3 DNA: TGTGCCAGCAGTTCTTGGCCGGTAGCGGAGCAGAAGGTCGATGAG.

This clone came up many times. With the read ending 3 residues before the CDR3 end, the germline J gene is used to fill in that end. The chain carries TRBV20-1 and TRBJ1-1; tentatively, D is TRBD1 (5 bases). Per the germline V gene, CDR1 is DFQATT and CDR2 is SNEGSKA (reference sequence). Trimming cost V 5 bases and J 5 bases, with 18 bases left between them. The CDR3 is made up of 14 amino acids. This chain's CDR3 is CSAARAGVETEAFF. CDR3 bases read: TGCAGTGCTGCCAGGGCAGGTGTGGAGACTGAA.

This clone was picked up many times. Coverage ceases 3 residues before the CDR3 finishes, and the germline J gene fills in the end. J is TRBJ2-5 and V is TRBV4-2; 8 bases agree with TRBD1. The V and J ends lost 2 bases and 2 bases, in that order; junction bases with no gene match: 7. This CDR3 has 16 amino acids. Germline V lookup: CDR1 LGHNA, CDR2 YNFKEQ. The CDR3 spells CASSQLRGQEQETQYF. CDR3 DNA (partial): TGTGCCAGCAGCCAACTGAGGGGACAGGAGCAAGAGACC.

This clone was counted ten times or more. The observed sequence ends 3 residues before the CDR3 terminus, with the missing tail filled in from the germline J gene. The J gene is TRBJ2-3, the V gene TRBV20-1; D is possibly TRBD2 (5 bases). V shed 7 bases and J shed 0 bases, with 14 bases lying between them. The germline CDR1 and CDR2 sequences are DFQATT and SNEGSKA (reference sequence). The CDR3 has 14 amino acids. CDR3 bases read: TGCAGTGTTAAAGCGGTCAAAAGCACAGATACG. Encoded protein: CSVKAVKSTDT. Given in full, the CDR3 is CSVKAVKSTDTQYF.

This clone was counted at least ten times. The read ends 3 residues early relative to the CDR3; the germline J gene fills the gap. The genes are TRBV18 and TRBJ1-1; the match to TRBD1 covers 7 bases. V shed 6 bases and J 6 bases; nucleotides not matched to a gene: 4. Germline V lookup: CDR1 KGHSH, CDR2 LQKENI. The CDR3 is made up of 12 amino acids. The chain's CDR3 is CASSIDRAEAFF. CDR3 bases read: TGTGCCAGCTCCATAGACAGGGCTGAA.

This clone was seen many times. The CDR3 goes on 3 residues after the read ends, and that part is filled in from the germline J gene. J is TRBJ1-5 and V is TRBV19, with D possibly being TRBD1 (5 bases). V was trimmed by 4 bases and J by 4 bases, leaving 8 bases between them. This CDR3 spans 13 amino acids. CDR1 LNHDA and CDR2 SQIVND come from the germline V gene (reference sequence). The CDR3 bases that were read are TGTGCCAGTAGTACACAGGAGAATCAGCCC. It encodes CASSTQENQP. In full, the CDR3 reads CASSTQENQPQHF.

This clone was seen at least ten times. The read ends 3 residues shy of where the CDR3 ends; the end is completed using the germline J gene. The rearrangement links TRBV4-2 to TRBJ2-3; 7 bases are a match to TRBD2. J gave up 1 base and V 4 bases, and 17 bases lay outside the gene matches. CDR3 length: 19 amino acids. Per the germline V gene, CDR1 is LGHNA and CDR2 is YNFKEQ. This chain's CDR3 is CASSLHTPPSAGGTDTQYF. The DNA read from the CDR3 is TGTGCCAGCAGCCTCCACACCCCTCCTAGCGCGGGGGGCACAGATACG.

This clone was detected ten times or more. The read gets to within 3 residues of the CDR3 end, and the germline J gene fills in the rest. The chain links TRBV19 to TRBJ2-3; D is unclear. The CDR3 spans 12 residues. Per germline, CDR1 LNHDA and CDR2 SQIVND (reference sequence). V gave up 3 bases and J gave up 4 bases, with 5 bases separating them. This CDR3 reads CASSIEADTQYF. The DNA read from the CDR3 is TGTGCCAGTAGTATTGAGGCAGATACG. Looking up the rest from reference TRBV19 and TRBJ2-3 gives the full variable domain: DGGITQSPKYLFRKEGQNVTLSCEQNLNHDAMYWYRQDPGQGLRLIYYSQIVNDFQKGDIAEGYSVSREKKESFPLTVTSAQKNPTAFYLCASSIEADTQYFGPGTRLTVL.

This clone was detected ten times or more. The CDR3 sequence is CASSPSSGRMAEQYF. The covered CDR3 bases are TGTGCCAGCAGCCCTTCTAGCGGGAGGATGGCCGAG. This sequence joins TRBV7-2 and TRBJ2-7; 11 nucleotides match TRBD2. The missing CDR3 end, 3 residues past where the read stops, is filled in from the germline J gene. CDR1 is SGHTA, CDR2 FQGNSA, per germline. The CDR3 extends over 15 amino acids. Trimming removed 5 bases from V and 6 bases from J; junction bases left unmatched: 9.

In its sample, this clone was seen many times. The read ends 3 residues early relative to the CDR3; the germline J gene fills the gap. This sequence joins TRBV7-8 and TRBJ2-1, with D possibly being TRBD1 or TRBD2 (7 bases each). The CDR3 is 16 amino acids. Germline lookup yields CDR1 SGHVS and CDR2 FQNEAQ. V was cut by 5 bases and J by 2 bases, with 16 bases left in between. The CDR3 reads CASSRQGGYTYNEQFF. The CDR3 bases that were read are TGTGCCAGCAGCCGACAGGGAGGGTACACCTACAATGAG.

This clone was observed at least ten times. The read comes to an end 3 residues before the CDR3 does, leaving the germline J gene to fill in the end. The chain recombines TRBV18 with TRBJ1-1; 11 positions match TRBD1. The CDR3 sequence is 16 residues long. After removal of 1 base from V and 6 bases from J, the junction contained 7 bases not matched to a gene. Germline CDR1 reads KGHSH; CDR2 reads LQKENI. This chain's CDR3 is CASSPRTGGLSSEAFF. The CDR3 bases that were read are TGTGCCAGCTCACCACGGACAGGGGGCTTGTCTTCTGAA.

This clone was found many times. The CDR3 is cut off 3 residues early in the read; its end comes from the germline J gene. The chain couples TRBV5-1 to TRBJ2-7; possible D gene TRBD1, 6 bases. CDR1 and CDR2 (germline): SGHRS, YFSETQ. This CDR3 has 17 amino acids. V was cut by 4 bases and J by 0 bases, with 20 bases left in between. The CDR3 loop reads CASSPGGRDTYSYEQYF. The CDR3 bases that were read are TGCGCCAGCAGCCCCGGAGGACGGGACACCTACTCCTACGAG.

Many counts were recorded for this clone. Coverage ceases 3 residues before the CDR3 finishes, and the germline J gene fills in the end. This chain connects TRBV27 to TRBJ2-5, with 7 positions matching TRBD1. The CDR3 extends over 16 amino acids. Losses at the gene ends were 6 bases for V and 5 bases for J; bases not matched to a gene: 15. Germline V CDR1 and CDR2: MNHEY, SMNVEV (reference sequence). CDR3 sequence reads: CASSPRTQGRGETQYF. CDR3 bases read: TGTGCCAGCAGCCCCCGAACACAGGGGCGAGGGGAGACC.

This clone was picked up many times. The CDR3 end lies 3 residues beyond the end of the read and is filled in from the germline J gene. The rearrangement joins TRBV20-1 to TRBJ1-2, with D maybe TRBD1 (5 bases). Trimming cost V 1 base and J 0 bases, with 6 bases left between them. The germline gives CDR1 DFQATT, CDR2 SNEGSKA (reference sequence). This CDR3 has 13 amino acids. The CDR3 protein is CSARATANYGYTF. The part of the CDR3 DNA that was read is TGCAGTGCTAGAGCGACAGCTAACTATGGC.

This clone was counted at least ten times. The CDR3 end lies 3 residues beyond the end of the read and is filled in from the germline J gene. V is TRBV20-1 and J is TRBJ1-1; weak D call: TRBD1 (5 bases). Germline assignment: CDR1 DFQATT and CDR2 SNEGSKA (reference sequence). Trimming removed 5 bases from V and 0 bases from J, with 10 bases in between. The CDR3 covers 13 residues. CDR3 in amino acids: CSASTDLNTEAFF. CDR3 DNA (partial): TGCAGTGCTTCGACAGACCTGAACACTGAA.

This clone was counted at least ten times. The sequenced fragment ends 3 residues before the CDR3 boundary, so the rest is inferred from the germline J gene. Other DNA sequences in this sample translate to the same CDR3. This chain links TRBV19 with TRBJ1-5; D might be TRBD1 (5 bases). The CDR3 is made up of 14 amino acids. The germline gives CDR1 LNHDA, CDR2 SQIVND (reference sequence). V was shortened by 3 bases and J by 0 bases, with 6 bases between the two germline ends. The CDR3 DNA, read in part, is TGTGCCAGTAGTATCAGGGATAGCAATCAGCCC. Its protein is CASSIRDSNQP. The whole CDR3 protein reads CASSIRDSNQPQHF.

This clone was seen at least ten times. Read coverage stops 3 residues before the CDR3 terminus; the germline J gene supplies the remainder. The chain has TRBV20-1 and TRBJ1-2, with no clear D. Germline-derived CDR1 and CDR2 are DFQATT and SNEGSKA (reference sequence). There are 13 residues in the CDR3. V was cut by 1 base and J by 2 bases, with 8 bases left in between. The sequenced CDR3 bases are TGCAGTGCTAGAGTTGCACAGAACTATGGC. Protein: CSARVAQNYG. The CDR3 in full is CSARVAQNYGYTF.

This clone occurred many times. Read data end 3 residues before the CDR3 end; the end is taken from the germline J gene. The chain couples TRBV10-3 to TRBJ1-6, with 9 nucleotides matching TRBD1. This CDR3 has 15 amino acids. The V gene's germline CDR1 is ENHRY and CDR2 SYGVKD. After removal of 5 bases from V and 4 bases from J, the junction contained 3 bases not matched to a gene. CDR3 bases read: TGTGCCATCAGTCAGACAGGGGGATATAATTCACCC. Protein: CAISQTGGYNSP. The full CDR3 sequence reads CAISQTGGYNSPLHF.

This clone is classed as medium-sized (0.01 to 0.1%). The read is 3 residues too short to cover the CDR3 end, so that end is filled in from the germline J gene. The V and J genes are TRBV5-4 and TRBJ2-3; D possibly corresponds to TRBD1 (5 bases). The CDR3 consists of 16 residues. V dropped 1 base and J dropped 2 bases, with 14 bases sitting between them. CDR1 SGHNT and CDR2 YYREEE come from the germline V gene (reference sequence). The CDR3 bases that were read are TGTGCCAGCAGCTTGCAAAGGGGCGGAATCACAGATACG. Its translation is CASSLQRGGITDT. Given in full, the CDR3 is CASSLQRGGITDTQYF.

There are many counts of this clone. The read terminates 3 residues before the CDR3 end, so the remaining end is supplied by the germline J gene. V usage is TRBV6-2 or TRBV6-3 and J usage is TRBJ2-4; 7 nucleotides match TRBD1. Trimming at V came to 5 bases and at J to 6 bases, leaving 4 bases not matched to a gene. CDR3 size: 13 residues. Germline V gene sequence: CDR1 MNHEY, CDR2 SVGEGT. CDR3: CASSINRGNIQYF. The covered CDR3 bases are TGTGCCAGCAGTATAAACAGGGGAAACATT.

This clone occurred many times. The read ends 3 residues shy of where the CDR3 ends; the end is completed using the germline J gene. The rearrangement joins TRBV5-1 to TRBJ1-6; possible D gene TRBD1, 6 bases. Germline V lookup: CDR1 SGHRS, CDR2 YFSETQ. The CDR3 has 15 residues. V shed 4 bases and J shed 5 bases, with 13 bases lying between them. Incomplete CDR3 DNA: TGCGCCAGCAGCCGAGGGACACCTAATAATTCACCC. It encodes CASSRGTPNNSP. The complete CDR3 protein is CASSRGTPNNSPLHF.

This clone was recorded at least ten times. The read ends 3 residues shy of where the CDR3 ends; the end is completed using the germline J gene. V gene TRBV12-5 combines with J gene TRBJ2-1, with a possible D match to TRBD2 (5 bases). Per germline, CDR1 LGHNT and CDR2 FRNRAP. The V and J ends lost 6 bases and 6 bases respectively, with 9 bases between them. The CDR3 spans 12 residues. CDR3: CASGPTSNEQFF. The sequenced part of the CDR3 DNA is TGTGCTAGTGGACCAACTAGCAATGAG.